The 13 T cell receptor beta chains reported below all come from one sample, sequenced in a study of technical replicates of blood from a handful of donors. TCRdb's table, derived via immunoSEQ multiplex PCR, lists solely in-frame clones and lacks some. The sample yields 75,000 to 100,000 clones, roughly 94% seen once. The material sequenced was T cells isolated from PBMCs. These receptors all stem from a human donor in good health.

The CDR3 coding sequence is TGTGCCAGCAGCTTGATAGGGGGTCGGGATTCACCCCTCCACTTT. Translated, it gives CASSLIGGRDSPLHF. The chain links TRBV5-4 to TRBJ1-6, with D tentatively TRBD1 (6 bases). This CDR3 contains 15 residues. The germline V gene encodes CDR1 SGHNT and CDR2 YYREEE (reference sequence). Between the trimmed V and J ends, which lost 1 base and 8 bases, there was a span of 13 bases.

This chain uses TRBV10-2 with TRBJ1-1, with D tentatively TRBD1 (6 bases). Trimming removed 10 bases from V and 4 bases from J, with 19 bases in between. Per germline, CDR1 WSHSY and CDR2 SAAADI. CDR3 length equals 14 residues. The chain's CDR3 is CATYNLDRSTEAFF. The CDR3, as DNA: TGCGCCACCTACAACTTAGACAGGAGCACTGAAGCTTTCTTT.

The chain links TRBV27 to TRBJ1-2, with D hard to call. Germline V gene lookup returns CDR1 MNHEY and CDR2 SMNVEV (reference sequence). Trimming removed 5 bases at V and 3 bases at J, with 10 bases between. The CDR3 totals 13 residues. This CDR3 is CASSPSEDYGYTF. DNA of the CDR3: TGTGCCAGCAGTCCGTCAGAGGACTATGGCTACACCTTC.

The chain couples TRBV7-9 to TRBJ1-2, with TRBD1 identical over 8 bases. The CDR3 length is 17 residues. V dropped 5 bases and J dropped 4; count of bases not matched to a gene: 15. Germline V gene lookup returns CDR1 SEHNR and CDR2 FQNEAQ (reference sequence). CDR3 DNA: TGTGCCAGCAGCCCAAGGAATTACGGACAGGGCCCCTATGGCTACACCTTC. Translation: CASSPRNYGQGPYGYTF.

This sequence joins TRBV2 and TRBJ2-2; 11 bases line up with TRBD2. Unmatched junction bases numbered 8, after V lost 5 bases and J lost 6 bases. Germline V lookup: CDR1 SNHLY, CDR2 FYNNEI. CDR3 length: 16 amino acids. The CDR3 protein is CASSKLAGASSGELFF. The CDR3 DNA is TGTGCCAGCAGTAAACTAGCGGGGGCTTCTTCCGGGGAGCTGTTTTTT. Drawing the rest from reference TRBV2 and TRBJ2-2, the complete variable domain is EPEVTQTPSHQVTQMGQEVILRCVPISNHLYFYWYRQILGQKVEFLVSFYNNEISEKSEIFDDQFSVERPDGSNFTLKIRSTKLEDSAMYFCASSKLAGASSGELFFGEGSRLTVL.

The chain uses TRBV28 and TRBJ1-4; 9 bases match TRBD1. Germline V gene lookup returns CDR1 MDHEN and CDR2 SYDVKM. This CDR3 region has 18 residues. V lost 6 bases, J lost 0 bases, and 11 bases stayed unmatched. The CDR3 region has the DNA TGTGCCAGCAGCCGGGGGGACAGGGTACAATCAACTAATGAAAAACTGTTTTTT. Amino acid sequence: CASSRGDRVQSTNEKLFF. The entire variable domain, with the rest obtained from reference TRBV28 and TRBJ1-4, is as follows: DVKVTQSSRYLVKRTGEKVFLECVQDMDHENMFWYRQDPGLGLRLIYFSYDVKMKEKGDIPEGYSVSREKKERFSLILESASTNQTSMYLCASSRGDRVQSTNEKLFFGSGTQLSVL.

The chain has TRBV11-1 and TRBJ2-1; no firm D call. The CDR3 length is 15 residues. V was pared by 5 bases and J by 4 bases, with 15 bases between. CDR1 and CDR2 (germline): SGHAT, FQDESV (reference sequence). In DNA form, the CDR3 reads TGTGCCAGCAGCCCCACTCCGCAACCATACAATGAGCAGTTCTTC. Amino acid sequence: CASSPTPQPYNEQFF.

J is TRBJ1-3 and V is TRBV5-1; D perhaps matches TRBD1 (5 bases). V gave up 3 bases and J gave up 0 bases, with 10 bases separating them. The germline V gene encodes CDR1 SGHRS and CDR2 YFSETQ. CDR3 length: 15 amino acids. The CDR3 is CASSSTASSGNTIYF. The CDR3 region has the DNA TGCGCCAGCAGCTCGACAGCTTCCTCTGGAAACACCATATATTTT.

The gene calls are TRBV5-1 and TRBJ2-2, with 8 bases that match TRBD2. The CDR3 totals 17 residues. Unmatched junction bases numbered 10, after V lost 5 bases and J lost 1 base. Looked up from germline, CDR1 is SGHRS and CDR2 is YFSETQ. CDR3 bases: TGCGCCAGCAGTTCCCCATCGGCGGGAGGGAACACCGGGGAGCTGTTTTTT. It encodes CASSSPSAGGNTGELFF.

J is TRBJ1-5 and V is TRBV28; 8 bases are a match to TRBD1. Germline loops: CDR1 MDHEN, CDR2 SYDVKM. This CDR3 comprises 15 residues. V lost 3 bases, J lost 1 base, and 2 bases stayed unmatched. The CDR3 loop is CASSLRQGSNQPQHF. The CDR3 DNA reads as TGTGCCAGCAGTTTGAGACAGGGGAGCAATCAGCCCCAGCATTTT. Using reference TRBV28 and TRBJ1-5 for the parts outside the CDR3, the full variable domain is DVKVTQSSRYLVKRTGEKVFLECVQDMDHENMFWYRQDPGLGLRLIYFSYDVKMKEKGDIPEGYSVSREKKERFSLILESASTNQTSMYLCASSLRQGSNQPQHFGDGTRLSIL.

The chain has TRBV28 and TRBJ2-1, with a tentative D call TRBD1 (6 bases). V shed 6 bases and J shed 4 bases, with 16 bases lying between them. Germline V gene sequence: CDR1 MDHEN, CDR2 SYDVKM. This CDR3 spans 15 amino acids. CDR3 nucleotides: TGTGCCAGCAGCCCTACAGGGATAGTATACAATGAGCAGTTCTTC. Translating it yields CASSPTGIVYNEQFF.

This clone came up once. CDR3 nucleotide sequence: TGCGCCAGCAGCTCGACAGGGATAGATGGCTACACCTTC. As protein: CASSSTGIDGYTF. The genes are TRBV5-1 and TRBJ1-2; 7 bases map to TRBD1. Per the germline V gene, CDR1 is SGHRS and CDR2 is YFSETQ. Trimming cost V 3 bases and J 6 bases; bases outside gene matches: 5. This CDR3 has 13 amino acids.

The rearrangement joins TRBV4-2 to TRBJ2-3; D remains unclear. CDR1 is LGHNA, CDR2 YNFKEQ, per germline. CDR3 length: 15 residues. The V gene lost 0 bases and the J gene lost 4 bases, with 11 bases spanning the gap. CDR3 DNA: TGTGCCAGCAGCCAAGAATCCGGGTCCTCAGATACGCAGTATTTT. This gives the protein CASSQESGSSDTQYF.